This T cell receptor beta chain derives from a study of cytomegalovirus exposure and HLA in healthy donors. Study-wide results and caveats: It was reported that the classifier diagnosed cytomegalovirus status with high specificity and sensitivity in both the original and validation cohorts. Confirmation in vitro established that a few CMV-associated chains were specific for CMV antigens. The tendency of first-cohort TCR clusters to co-occur in the 120 validation repertoires was identified by a subsequent analysis.

V lost 2 bases to trimming and J lost 5 bases, with 9 bases between them. This CDR3 region has 13 residues. The germline V gene has CDR1 MNHNY and CDR2 SVGAGI (reference sequence). The validation cohort, a group of over a hundred subjects, included the donors and was separate from the roughly 700-subject first cohort. This clone was seen just once. Its antigen remains unknown. The assay was immunoSEQ multiplex PCR, and TCRdb's table has in-frame clones only and misses some. The data hold a few hundred thousand clones, with roughly 88% observed a single time. Specimen: PBMCs. The chain employs TRBV6-6 and TRBJ2-5; D tentatively fits TRBD1 or TRBD2 (7 bases each). The TCR comes from a woman in her twenties or thirties in good health and CMV-seropositive. DNA for the CDR3: TGTGCCAGCAGTTACCAGGGGGGGGAGACCCAGTACTTC. Protein: CASSYQGGETQYF.